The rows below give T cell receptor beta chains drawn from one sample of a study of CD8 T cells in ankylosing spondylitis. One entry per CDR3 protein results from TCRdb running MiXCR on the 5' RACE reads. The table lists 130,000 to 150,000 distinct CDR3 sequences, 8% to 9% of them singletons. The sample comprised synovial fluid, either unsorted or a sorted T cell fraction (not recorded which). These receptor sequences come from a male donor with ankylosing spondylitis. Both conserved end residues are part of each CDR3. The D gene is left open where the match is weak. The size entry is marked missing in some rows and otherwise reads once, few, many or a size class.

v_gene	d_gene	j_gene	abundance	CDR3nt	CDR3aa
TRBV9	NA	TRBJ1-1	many	TGTGCCAGCAGCGTAAGGCCCAAGGGACGGAACACTGAAGCTTTCTTT	CASSVRPKGRNTEAFF
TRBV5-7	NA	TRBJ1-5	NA	TGTGCCATCAGCCCCGGACAGAACAATCAGCCCCAGCATTTT	CAISPGQNNQPQHF
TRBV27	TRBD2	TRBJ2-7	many	TGTGCCAGCAGTTTATCGTATGTACTAGCGGGAGCAGGAGAGCAGTACTTC	CASSLSYVLAGAGEQYF
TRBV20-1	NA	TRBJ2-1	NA	TGCAGTGCTAGAGATCCTTATTTGCGTCGTGAGCAGTTCTTC	CSARDPYLRREQFF
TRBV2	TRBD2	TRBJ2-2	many	TGTGCCAGCAGTGATAGTAGCGGGAGACCGCGGACCGGGGAGCTGTTTTTT	CASSDSSGRPRTGELFF
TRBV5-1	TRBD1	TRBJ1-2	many	TGCGCCAGCAGGTTAACGCCGGGGACAGGGCTGAATGGCTACACCTTC	CASRLTPGTGLNGYTF
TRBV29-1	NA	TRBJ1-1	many	TGCAGCGTTCTCCTGCAGACTGAAGCTTTCTTT	CSVLLQTEAFF
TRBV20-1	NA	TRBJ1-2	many	TGCAGTGCTAGTAAGACGGCTAACTATGGCTACACCTTC	CSASKTANYGYTF
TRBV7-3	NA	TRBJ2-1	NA	TGTGCCAGCAGCTTAAATCTCAATGAGCAGTTCTTC	CASSLNLNEQFF
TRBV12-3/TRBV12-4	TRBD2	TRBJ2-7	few	TGTGCCAGCACCCCTCGGGAGGGGAGACGGAGAACAAGCTCCTACGAGCAGTACTTC	CASTPREGRRRTSSYEQYF
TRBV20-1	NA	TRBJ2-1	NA	TGCAGTGCGATACCCTATATGGGGGGCAGCTCCTACAATGAGCAGTTCTTC	CSAIPYMGGSSYNEQFF
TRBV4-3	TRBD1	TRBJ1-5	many	TGCGCCAGCAGCCAAGATAGTCGAGGGGGCGCGAATCAGCCCCAGCATTTT	CASSQDSRGGANQPQHF
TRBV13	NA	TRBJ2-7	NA	TGTGCCAGCAGCTTAGCAGGCGAGCAGTACTTC	CASSLAGEQYF
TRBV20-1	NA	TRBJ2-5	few	TGCAGTGCTAGAGGGACGACGGAGACCCAGTACTTC	CSARGTTETQYF
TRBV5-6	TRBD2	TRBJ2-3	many	TGTGCCAGCAGCCAGGTGGGCGGGGGTAGAGACCCAGATACGCAGTATTTT	CASSQVGGGRDPDTQYF
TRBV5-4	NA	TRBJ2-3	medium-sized	TGTGCCAGCAGCTTTGTCGCGTCGGACGGAACAGATACGCAGTATTTT	CASSFVASDGTDTQYF
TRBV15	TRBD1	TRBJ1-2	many	TGTGCCACCAGCAAAACCTCCAGGGGGCAGGGCTATGGCTACACCTTC	CATSKTSRGQGYGYTF
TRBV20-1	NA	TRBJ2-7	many	TGCAGTGCTAGAGTTGCCCGTCTGGGCGAGCAGTACTTC	CSARVARLGEQYF
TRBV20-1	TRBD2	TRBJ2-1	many	TGCAGTGCTAGTGGGGCAACTAGCGGCACCGAAACCTCCTACAATGAGCAGTTCTTC	CSASGATSGTETSYNEQFF
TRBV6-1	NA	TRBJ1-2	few	TGTGCCAGCAGCCGCCCTCCCGGGGCTGCCCATGGCTACACCTTC	CASSRPPGAAHGYTF
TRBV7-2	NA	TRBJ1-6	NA	TGTGCCAGCAGCAGCGTTCTCTATAATTCACCCCTCCACTTT	CASSSVLYNSPLHF
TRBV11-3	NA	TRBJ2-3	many	TGTGCCAGCAGCTTAGAGGGAGATACGCAGTATTTT	CASSLEGDTQYF
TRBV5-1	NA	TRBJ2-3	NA	TGCGCCAGCAGCGACCCTCCCACAGATACGCAGTATTTT	CASSDPPTDTQYF
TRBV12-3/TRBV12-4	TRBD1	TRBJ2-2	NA	TGTGCCAGCAGTTTATGGACAGGGGGGGACACCGGGGAGCTGTTTTTT	CASSLWTGGDTGELFF
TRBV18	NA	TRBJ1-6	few	TGTGCCAGCTCACCATCGGGACATAGCTATAATTCACCCCTCCACTTT	CASSPSGHSYNSPLHF
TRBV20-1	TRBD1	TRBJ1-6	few	TGCAGTGCCAAAATGCCGACAGGGGCTAATTCACCCCTCCACTTT	CSAKMPTGANSPLHF
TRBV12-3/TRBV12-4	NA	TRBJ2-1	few	TGTGCCAGCAGAATTTACGAGGGGGGGCAGTTCTTC	CASRIYEGGQFF
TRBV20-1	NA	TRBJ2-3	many	TGCAGTGCTTTGGGGGTTGCAGATACGCAGTATTTT	CSALGVADTQYF
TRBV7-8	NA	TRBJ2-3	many	TGTGCCAGCAGCCCTCAGATTAGCACAGATACGCAGTATTTT	CASSPQISTDTQYF
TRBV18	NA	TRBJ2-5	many	TGTGCCAGCTCACCCCGAGGGGTATCGAATTTCCAGACCCAGTACTTC	CASSPRGVSNFQTQYF
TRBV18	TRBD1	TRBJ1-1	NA	TGTGCCAGCTCACCACTACAGGGGGCTACGAACACTGAAGCTTTCTTT	CASSPLQGATNTEAFF
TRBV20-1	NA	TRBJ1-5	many	TGCAGTGCGCAGCAGTACCGGATCTACGGGGAGGCCCAGCATTTT	CSAQQYRIYGEAQHF
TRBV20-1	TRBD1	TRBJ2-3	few	TGCAGTGCCTTGGACAGGGCCCGCACAGATACGCAGTATTTT	CSALDRARTDTQYF
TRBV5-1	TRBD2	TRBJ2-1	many	TGCGCCAGCAGCTTGGTAGCGGGAGGGCCAAACAATGAGCAGTTCTTC	CASSLVAGGPNNEQFF
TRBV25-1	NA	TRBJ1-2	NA	TGTGCCAGCAGTGATCGAGCCGGTGGCTACACCTTC	CASSDRAGGYTF
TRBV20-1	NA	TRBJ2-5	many	TGCAGTGCTCAGCGGCCACTAGTAGGAGGCGAGACCCAGTACTTC	CSAQRPLVGGETQYF
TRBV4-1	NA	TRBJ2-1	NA	TGCGCCAGCAGCCAAGTTAGGGGGGTGGGGAATGAGCAGTTCTTC	CASSQVRGVGNEQFF
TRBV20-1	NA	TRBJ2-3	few	TGCAGTGCTAGTACGCCACGAGATGGCACAGATACGCAGTATTTT	CSASTPRDGTDTQYF
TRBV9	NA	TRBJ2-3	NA	TGTGCCAGCCGTCATGGGTATTCCCTGACAGATACGCAGTATTTT	CASRHGYSLTDTQYF
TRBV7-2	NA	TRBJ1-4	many	TGTGCCAGCAGCTTAGCCCGAAGGGAGAAACTGTTTTTT	CASSLARREKLFF
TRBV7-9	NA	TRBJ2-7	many	TGTGCCAGCAGCCCCCCGGGATACGAGCAGTACTTC	CASSPPGYEQYF
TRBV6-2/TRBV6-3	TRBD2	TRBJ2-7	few	TGTGCCAGCAGAGTCGGGACTAGCGGGAGTTTCGAGCAGTACTTC	CASRVGTSGSFEQYF
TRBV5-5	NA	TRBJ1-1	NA	TGTGCCAGCAGCCCCCTCCGGGGTTTCGGCACTGAAGCTTTCTTT	CASSPLRGFGTEAFF
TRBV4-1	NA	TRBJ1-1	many	TGCGCCAGCAGCAAAGGGACCCCCCGAGCTGAAGCTTTCTTT	CASSKGTPRAEAFF
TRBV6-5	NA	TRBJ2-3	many	TGTGCCAGCCGAAGAGGAGATACGCAGTATTTT	CASRRGDTQYF
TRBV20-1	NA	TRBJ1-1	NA	TGCAGTGCTAGAGACGCTAACAGGGATGAGGATGGAGCTTTCTTT	CSARDANRDEDGAFF
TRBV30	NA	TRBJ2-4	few	TGTGCCTGGAGTGTACCTGACAGGGCGGGAAATCAGTACTTC	CAWSVPDRAGNQYF
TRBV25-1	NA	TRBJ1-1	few	TGTGCCAGCAGTGAATCGAGGAGCACTGAAGCTTTCTTT	CASSESRSTEAFF
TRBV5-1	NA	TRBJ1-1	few	TGCGCCAGCAGCTTGGGAGGGGGAATAGAAACTGAAGCTTTCTTT	CASSLGGGIETEAFF
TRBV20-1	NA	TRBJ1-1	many	TGCAGTGCCCCGCCGGGAGTGGAAAACACTGAAGCTTTCTTT	CSAPPGVENTEAFF
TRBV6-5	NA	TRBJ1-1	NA	TGTGCCAGCAGTTACCAGGGTCCGATGTGGACTGAAGCTTTCTTT	CASSYQGPMWTEAFF
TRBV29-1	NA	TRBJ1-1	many	TGCAGCGCGGAAAGGAACCTTAGGGGCACTGAAGCTTTCTTT	CSAERNLRGTEAFF
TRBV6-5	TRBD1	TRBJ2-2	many	TGTGCCAGCAGTAACAGGGACAGGAGCACCGGGGAGCTGTTTTTT	CASSNRDRSTGELFF
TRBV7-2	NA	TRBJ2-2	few	TGTGCCACGCTACCAACCTCCCTCTCCGAGGAGCTGTTTTTT	CATLPTSLSEELFF
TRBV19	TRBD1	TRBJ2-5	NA	TGTGCCAGTAGCATTTTGACAGGGGGCTGGGAGACCCAGTACTTC	CASSILTGGWETQYF
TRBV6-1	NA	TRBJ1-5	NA	TGTGCCAGCAGCAATACTGTAAATCAGCCCCAGCATTTT	CASSNTVNQPQHF
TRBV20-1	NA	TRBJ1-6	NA	TGCAGTGCTTCAGTCGGGCTTGATTCACCCCTCCACTTT	CSASVGLDSPLHF